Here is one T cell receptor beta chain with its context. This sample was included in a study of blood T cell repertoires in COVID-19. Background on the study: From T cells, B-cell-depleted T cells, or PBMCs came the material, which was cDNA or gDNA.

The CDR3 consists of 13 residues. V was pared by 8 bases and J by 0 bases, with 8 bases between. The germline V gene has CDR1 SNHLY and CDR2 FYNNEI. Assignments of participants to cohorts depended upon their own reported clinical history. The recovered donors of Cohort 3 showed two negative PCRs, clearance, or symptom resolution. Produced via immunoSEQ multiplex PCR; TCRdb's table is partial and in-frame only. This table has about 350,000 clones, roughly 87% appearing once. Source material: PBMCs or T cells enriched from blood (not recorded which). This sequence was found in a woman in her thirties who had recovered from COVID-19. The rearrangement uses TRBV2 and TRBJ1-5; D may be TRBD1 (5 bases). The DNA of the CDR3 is TGTGCCAGCGGCAGGGATAGCAATCAGCCCCAGCATTTT. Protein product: CASGRDSNQPQHF.